One and the same sample provided the 24 T cell receptor beta chains below, sequenced in a study of T cell responses to AZD1222 COVID-19 vaccine. Libraries were prepared by immunoSEQ multiplex PCR; TCRdb keeps only in-frame clonotypes and omits some of them. This table holds approximately 150,000 clones, about 86% found once. The sample in question was peripheral blood, obtained 28 days after the second AZD1222 dose. The receptors were gathered from an adult who received the AZD1222 COVID-19 vaccine.

The V gene is TRBV11-2, the J gene TRBJ2-7; 7 bases are a match to TRBD1. The CDR3 has 15 residues. Germline V gene data show CDR1 as SGHAT and CDR2 as FQNNGV. V was pared by 2 bases and J by 4 bases, with 8 bases of the junction left unmatched. This CDR3 is CASSLNTGEFYEQYF. CDR3 coding DNA: TGTGCCAGCAGCTTAAATACAGGGGAATTTTACGAGCAGTACTTC. Filled out from reference TRBV11-2 and TRBJ2-7, the complete variable domain reads EAGVAQSPRYKIIEKRQSVAFWCNPISGHATLYWYQQILGQGPKLLIQFQNNGVVDDSQLPKDRFSAERLKGVDSTLKIQPAKLEDSAVYLCASSLNTGEFYEQYFGPGTRLTVT.

V gene TRBV19 combines with J gene TRBJ1-1; TRBD1 might be the D (5 bases). Germline CDR1 and CDR2: LNHDA and SQIVND (reference sequence). The CDR3 consists of 13 residues. The V gene lost 8 bases and the J gene lost 3 bases, with 13 bases spanning the gap. The CDR3 DNA is TGTGCCAGTGGGACCGGCAGGGACACTGAAGCTTTCTTT. This sequence encodes CASGTGRDTEAFF.

V usage is TRBV11-2 and J usage is TRBJ2-1; TRBD2 might be the D (6 bases). Per the germline V gene, CDR1 is SGHAT and CDR2 is FQNNGV. V was clipped by 5 bases and J by 8 bases, with 25 bases between them. The CDR3 loop spans 17 amino acids. DNA of the CDR3: TGTGCCAGCAGCCCGAACGGGGGAGCCGCGGTCGCCCATGAGCAGTTCTTC. Protein: CASSPNGGAAVAHEQFF.

A single count supports this clone. The chain joins TRBV28 to TRBJ1-6; unclear D gene. This CDR3 is built from 14 residues. V was clipped by 3 bases and J by 13 bases, with 16 bases between them. The germline gives CDR1 MDHEN, CDR2 SYDVKM. Written as DNA, the CDR3 is TGTGCCAGCAGTTTGGGCAGTCGCGGGTCTCCCCTCCACTTT. This codes for CASSLGSRGSPLHF. Filled out from reference TRBV28 and TRBJ1-6, the complete variable domain reads DVKVTQSSRYLVKRTGEKVFLECVQDMDHENMFWYRQDPGLGLRLIYFSYDVKMKEKGDIPEGYSVSREKKERFSLILESASTNQTSMYLCASSLGSRGSPLHFGNGTRLTVT.

This CDR3 reads CASSLMDSHEKLFF. Here the CDR3 DNA reads TGTGCCAGCAGTTTAATGGACAGCCATGAAAAACTGTTTTTT. This chain joins TRBV28 and TRBJ1-4, with D possibly being TRBD1 (6 bases). The CDR3 is 14 residues long. V was cut by 2 bases and J by 6 bases, with 10 bases left in between. Germline CDR1 reads MDHEN; CDR2 reads SYDVKM. The whole variable domain, filled in from reference TRBV28 and TRBJ1-4, reads DVKVTQSSRYLVKRTGEKVFLECVQDMDHENMFWYRQDPGLGLRLIYFSYDVKMKEKGDIPEGYSVSREKKERFSLILESASTNQTSMYLCASSLMDSHEKLFFGSGTQLSVL.

The chain combines TRBV29-1 with TRBJ1-1, with D hard to call. Germline values: CDR1 SQVTM, CDR2 ANQGSEA. Trimming removed 6 bases at V and 1 base at J, with 9 bases between. This CDR3 has 12 residues. The CDR3 DNA follows: TGCAGCGTGGCAGCCAGGAACACTGAAGCTTTCTTT. Protein sequence: CSVAARNTEAFF.

In its sample, this clone was seen a few times. The chain couples TRBV30 to TRBJ1-5; TRBD1 might be the D (5 bases). V was shortened by 5 bases and J by 6 bases, with 14 bases between the two germline ends. Per the germline V gene, CDR1 is GTSNPN and CDR2 is SVGIG (reference sequence). This CDR3 has 13 amino acids. CDR3 bases: TGTGCCTGGGGACATCCTGCGGGTCAGCCCCAGCATTTT. Translating gives CAWGHPAGQPQHF.

The genes are TRBV2 and TRBJ2-7; 9 nucleotides line up with TRBD1. V was clipped by 4 bases and J by 7 bases; unmatched bases: 8. This CDR3 is 14 amino acids long. CDR1 and CDR2 (germline): SNHLY, FYNNEI. Here the CDR3 reads CASSGGQGGREQYF. DNA of the CDR3: TGTGCCAGCAGTGGGGGACAGGGCGGGAGAGAGCAGTACTTC. The variable domain in full, completed from reference TRBV2 and TRBJ2-7, reads EPEVTQTPSHQVTQMGQEVILRCVPISNHLYFYWYRQILGQKVEFLVSFYNNEISEKSEIFDDQFSVERPDGSNFTLKIRSTKLEDSAMYFCASSGGQGGREQYFGPGTRLTVT.

The V and J genes are TRBV4-1 and TRBJ2-1, with TRBD2 identical over 10 bases. CDR3 length: 15 amino acids. V shed 3 bases, J shed 8 bases, and the junction held 7 bases outside the gene matches. Looked up from germline, CDR1 is MGHRA and CDR2 is YSYEKL. CDR3 residues: CASSHRAGGGDEQFF. CDR3 nucleotide sequence: TGCGCCAGCAGCCACCGAGCGGGAGGGGGAGATGAGCAGTTCTTC.

This chain links TRBV5-6 with TRBJ1-1; the match to TRBD1 covers 7 bases. The germline V gene has CDR1 SGHDT and CDR2 YYEEEE. This CDR3 has 15 amino acids. The V gene end was trimmed by 2 bases and the J gene end by 1 base; junction bases not matched to a gene: 5. The CDR3 here is CASSFDRVKNTEAFF. The CDR3 DNA follows: TGTGCCAGCAGCTTTGACAGGGTAAAGAACACTGAAGCTTTCTTT. The entire variable domain, with the rest obtained from reference TRBV5-6 and TRBJ1-1, is as follows: DAGVTQSPTHLIKTRGQQVTLRCSPKSGHDTVSWYQQALGQGPQFIFQYYEEEERQRGNFPDRFSGHQFPNYSSELNVNALLLGDSALYLCASSFDRVKNTEAFFGQGTRLTVV.

This clone was found once. The chain recombines TRBV11-2 with TRBJ2-3; TRBD2 matches at 14 bases. The CDR3 loop spans 17 amino acids. J gave up 4 bases and V 8 bases, and 11 bases lay outside the gene matches. The germline V gene has CDR1 SGHAT and CDR2 FQNNGV. CDR3 nucleotide sequence: TGTGCCAGCGTCGGGACAGTGACTAGCGGGGGGGCAGATACGCAGTATTTT. Amino acids: CASVGTVTSGGADTQYF.

This rearrangement joins TRBV28 to TRBJ1-6; weak D call: TRBD1 (6 bases). This CDR3 comprises 15 residues. Germline lookup yields CDR1 MDHEN and CDR2 SYDVKM. With 7 bases removed from V and 7 bases from J, the gap between germline ends came to 17 bases. The CDR3: CASTLRGTLNSPLHF. The DNA for the CDR3 is TGTGCCAGCACCCTTAGGGGGACTTTGAATTCACCCCTCCACTTT.

The CDR3 loop is CASSLWVSSNTEAFF. The DNA for the CDR3 is TGCGCCAGCAGCTTGTGGGTCAGCTCGAACACTGAAGCTTTCTTT. V gene TRBV5-1 combines with J gene TRBJ1-1; D gene unclear. The CDR3 has 15 residues. V lost 1 base to trimming and J lost 1 base, with 11 bases between them. Looked up from germline, CDR1 is SGHRS and CDR2 is YFSETQ. Based on the CDR3 plus reference TRBV5-1 and TRBJ1-1, the full variable domain is KAGVTQTPRYLIKTRGQQVTLSCSPISGHRSVSWYQQTPGQGLQFLFEYFSETQRNKGNFPGRFSGRQFSNSRSEMNVSTLELGDSALYLCASSLWVSSNTEAFFGQGTRLTVV.

The table lists this clone with a count of one. The gene calls are TRBV7-9 and TRBJ1-1; D is undetermined. CDR3 length: 14 amino acids. The germline V gene has CDR1 SEHNR and CDR2 FQNEAQ (reference sequence). V was pared by 5 bases and J by 1 base, with 11 bases between. In DNA, the CDR3 is TGTGCCAGCAGCCCCCCGATTGGGAACACTGAAGCTTTCTTT. It encodes CASSPPIGNTEAFF.

The genes are TRBV7-9 and TRBJ2-2; D unresolved. The V end lost 10 bases, the J end lost 6 bases, and 12 bases lay between the germline ends. The CDR3 length is 12 residues. The germline V gene has CDR1 SEHNR and CDR2 FQNEAQ (reference sequence). The CDR3 nucleotides are TGTGCCAACGAGGCCCCCCCCGGGGAGCTGTTTTTT. Translating it yields CANEAPPGELFF.

The chain couples TRBV7-6 to TRBJ1-3; D gene uncertain. Trimming removed 4 bases at V and 0 bases at J, with 13 bases between. The CDR3 runs 16 residues. Germline CDR1 is SGHVS and CDR2 is FNYEAQ. The CDR3 DNA sequence: TGTGCCAGCAGCTCCCGGACGGAGAGCTCTGGAAACACCATATATTTT. This sequence encodes CASSSRTESSGNTIYF.

This clone has a single count. The J gene is TRBJ2-3, the V gene TRBV10-2; no clear D. The V gene lost 7 bases and the J gene lost 6 bases, with 14 bases spanning the gap. This CDR3 has 13 amino acids. Germline V lookup: CDR1 WSHSY, CDR2 SAAADI. The CDR3 region has the DNA TGCGCCAGCAAGCTTGCCGGCGATGATACGCAGTATTTT. It translates to CASKLAGDDTQYF.

The chain combines TRBV27 with TRBJ2-5; D uncertain. The germline gives CDR1 MNHEY, CDR2 SMNVEV (reference sequence). Deletions cut 5 bases from V and 2 bases from J, with 9 bases between. The CDR3 extends over 13 amino acids. CDR3 sequence reads: CASSPRTQETQYF. For the CDR3, the DNA is TGTGCCAGCAGTCCGCGGACGCAAGAGACCCAGTACTTC.

This chain uses TRBV27 with TRBJ2-1, with 9 bases that match TRBD2. Germline V gene lookup returns CDR1 MNHEY and CDR2 SMNVEV (reference sequence). After removal of 3 bases from V and 1 base from J, the junction contained 7 bases not matched to a gene. The CDR3 is 17 amino acids. In DNA form, the CDR3 reads TGTGCCAGCAGTTTTAGTGTGCGGGGGGGGTCCTACAATGAGCAGTTCTTC. Translation gives CASSFSVRGGSYNEQFF.

This chain links TRBV30 with TRBJ2-1; 7 bases map to TRBD2. The CDR3 has 15 residues. Germline CDR1 reads GTSNPN; CDR2 reads SVGIG (reference sequence). J lost 2 bases, V lost 2 bases, and 6 bases had no gene match. Here the CDR3 DNA reads TGTGCCTGGAGTACCCCTAGCGGTACCTACAATGAGCAGTTCTTC. It translates to CAWSTPSGTYNEQFF.

V usage is TRBV28 and J usage is TRBJ2-7; no clear D gene. Looked up from germline, CDR1 is MDHEN and CDR2 is SYDVKM. This CDR3 has 15 amino acids. V lost 2 bases and J 0 bases, leaving 11 bases between the germline ends. CDR3 protein: CASSLQGFLSYEQYF. The CDR3 DNA reads as TGTGCCAGCAGTTTACAAGGGTTCCTCTCCTACGAGCAGTACTTC.

CDR3 sequence reads: CASSPQAQTLNSPLHF. In DNA form, the CDR3 reads TGTGCCAGCTCACCTCAGGCCCAGACTCTTAATTCACCCCTCCACTTT. The chain has TRBV18 and TRBJ1-6, with D unclear. CDR1 and CDR2 (germline): KGHSH, LQKENI. V dropped 3 bases and J dropped 6 bases, with 15 bases sitting between them. This CDR3 has 16 amino acids.

The chain employs TRBV28 and TRBJ1-5; a weak D match, TRBD1 (5 bases). CDR3 length: 16 residues. The germline CDR1 and CDR2 sequences are MDHEN and SYDVKM. V shed 4 bases and J shed 3 bases, with 16 bases lying between them. As DNA, the CDR3 is TGTGCCAGCAGTTCCCCCCCGCAGGGCCCCAATCAGCCCCAGCATTTT. Amino acids: CASSSPPQGPNQPQHF.

The rearrangement joins TRBV6-5 to TRBJ1-6, with 7 nucleotides matching TRBD1. Trimming cost V 2 bases and J 7 bases; bases outside gene matches: 8. CDR3 length equals 16 residues. The V gene's germline CDR1 is MNHEY and CDR2 SVGAGI. This CDR3 reads CASSYEEGARNSPLHF. In nucleotides, the CDR3 is TGTGCCAGCAGTTACGAGGAGGGGGCGAGGAATTCACCCCTCCACTTT.